This T cell receptor beta chain emerged from a study of blood T cell repertoires in COVID-19. Background on the study: T cells, B-cell-depleted T cells, or PBMCs supplied cDNA or gDNA.

Cohorts were based on clinical histories the participants reported. Participants in the exposed group had met a COVID-19 case in the 2 weeks before joining the study. In germline, CDR1 is LNHDA, CDR2 SQIVND (reference sequence). Trimming took off 3 bases at V and 7 bases at J, with 15 bases between the two ends. The CDR3 sequence is 14 residues long. In the original workflow: By means of reference gene primer amplification, nucleated cell counts were estimated. TCRdb keeps only in-frame clones here, not all; method: immunoSEQ multiplex PCR. The D gene and trimming were derived from the DNA, and the V and J assignments and clone size from that table. Among 220,000 or so clones, about nine tenths were seen once, and the ten largest hold over 0.85%.

The V call is TRBV19, the J call TRBJ1-1; the D is unclear. This TCR was sampled from a man aged 50 or older who had been exposed to COVID-19. Sequences were obtained from PBMCs or T cells enriched from blood (not recorded which). CDR3 loop: CASSMKRGPYEAFF. CDR3 DNA sequence: TGTGCCAGTAGTATGAAAAGAGGCCCTTATGAAGCTTTCTTT. Variable domain in full (rest from reference TRBV19 and TRBJ1-1): DGGITQSPKYLFRKEGQNVTLSCEQNLNHDAMYWYRQDPGQGLRLIYYSQIVNDFQKGDIAEGYSVSREKKESFPLTVTSAQKNPTAFYLCASSMKRGPYEAFFGQGTRLTVV.